This T cell receptor (beta chain) was captured by sequencing in a study of control samples from healthy donors and cancer patients (dated by TCRdb to the early 2020s). The library relied on the immunoSEQ multiplex PCR assay. TCRdb obtained this table from immuneACCESS and retained in-frame rearrangements with V and J assigned. These tables miss some clones; where compared with another copy, unresolved V genes account for less than half of the shortfall, and the remainder is unexplained. The sample table contains about 60,000 clones; only one count was recorded for approximately 85% of them. Over 4.5% of the sample goes to the ten largest clones. This clone was observed a handful of times. There is no known antigen for this receptor. One base away there is no much larger clone; base qualities are not given. The germline V gene specifies SNHLY as CDR1 and FYNNEI as CDR2. From cysteine to phenylalanine, the CDR3 is 15 amino acids long. The DNA shown is the 45-base CDR3, in frame from base 1. At the junction V is shortened by 6 bases and J by 4 bases, with 16 bases in between.

What was sequenced was blood. Recombination linked TRBV2 to TRBJ1-5; tentative D gene TRBD1, with 5 bases matching. This clonotype was obtained from a man aged 35-49 years in good health. The DNA sequence follows: TGTGCCAGCAGCCTTCAGCAGGGTGGGAATCAGCCCCAGCATTTT. It is translated as CASSLQQGGNQPQHF.